This T cell receptor (beta chain) emerged from a study of cytomegalovirus exposure and HLA in healthy donors. Vbeta (60) and Jbeta (13) primers were used in the PCR. Only in-frame clones appear in the TCRdb table, and some are missing; sequencing was by immunoSEQ multiplex PCR. The data show 75,000 to 95,000 clones, with around 85% seen just once and around 15% held by the top ten. Comment on this clone: Antigen: not known.

The CDR3 is 15 amino acids. The V gene's germline CDR1 is PRHDT and CDR2 FYEKMQ (reference sequence). The ends lost 6 bases at V and 0 bases at J; junction bases unmatched: 6. Study-wide findings and caveats: Judged likely to be a sequencing artifact was a cluster of highly shared sequence variants. Exclusion applied to some V segments, including TRBV6-2 and TRBV6-3, as they were indistinguishable. The study labeled around 160 TCR beta chains cytomegalovirus-associated.

The sequence was obtained from a human donor in good health. The J gene is TRBJ1-2, the V gene TRBV13, with 8 positions matching TRBD1. Sample: PBMCs. The chain's CDR3 is CASREQGEANYGYTF. As DNA, the CDR3 is TGTGCCAGCAGGGAACAGGGGGAAGCTAACTATGGCTACACCTTC.